A single T cell receptor (beta chain) is shown here with its context. Its antigen is still unknown. V gave up 2 bases and J gave up 12 bases; unmatched junction bases: 6. CDR1 and CDR2 from the germline V gene are ENHRY and SYGVKD. This CDR3 region has 13 residues. These data belong to a study of CD4 T cells in relation to SARS-CoV-2 and coronaviruses. The unexposed donors gave CD4+ T cells in about 2010-2019, prior to COVID-19. Isolation of CD4+ T cells took place after less than 13 days in culture. Generated by immunoSEQ multiplex PCR, the TCRdb table keeps only in-frame clones and is missing some. Of about 18,000 clones listed, approximately 82% are singletons.

Sequenced input: CD4+ T cells from PBMCs, cultured in vitro. The TCR sequence derives from a human donor in good health. The rearrangement uses TRBV10-3 and TRBJ2-1, with TRBD2 identical over 8 bases. The CDR3 loop is CAISEDQRESQFF. The CDR3 DNA reads TGTGCCATCAGTGAGGACCAGCGGGAGTCGCAGTTCTTC.